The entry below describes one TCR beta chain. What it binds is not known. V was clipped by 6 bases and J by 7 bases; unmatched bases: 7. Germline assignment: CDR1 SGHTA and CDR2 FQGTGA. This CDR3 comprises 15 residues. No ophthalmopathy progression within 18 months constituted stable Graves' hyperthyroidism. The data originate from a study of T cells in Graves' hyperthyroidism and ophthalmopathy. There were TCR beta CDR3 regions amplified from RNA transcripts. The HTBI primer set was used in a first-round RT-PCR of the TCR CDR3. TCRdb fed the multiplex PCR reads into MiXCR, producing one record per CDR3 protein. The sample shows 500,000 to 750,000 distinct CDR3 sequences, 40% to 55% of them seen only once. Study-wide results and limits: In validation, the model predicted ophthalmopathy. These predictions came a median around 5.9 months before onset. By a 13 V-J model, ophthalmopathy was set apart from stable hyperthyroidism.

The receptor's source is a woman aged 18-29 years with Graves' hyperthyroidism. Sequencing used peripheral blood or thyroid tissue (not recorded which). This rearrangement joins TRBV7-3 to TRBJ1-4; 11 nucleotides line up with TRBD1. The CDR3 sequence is CASSYRTGGGEKLFF. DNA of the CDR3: TGTGCCAGCAGTTACAGGACAGGGGGCGGTGAAAAACTGTTTTTT.